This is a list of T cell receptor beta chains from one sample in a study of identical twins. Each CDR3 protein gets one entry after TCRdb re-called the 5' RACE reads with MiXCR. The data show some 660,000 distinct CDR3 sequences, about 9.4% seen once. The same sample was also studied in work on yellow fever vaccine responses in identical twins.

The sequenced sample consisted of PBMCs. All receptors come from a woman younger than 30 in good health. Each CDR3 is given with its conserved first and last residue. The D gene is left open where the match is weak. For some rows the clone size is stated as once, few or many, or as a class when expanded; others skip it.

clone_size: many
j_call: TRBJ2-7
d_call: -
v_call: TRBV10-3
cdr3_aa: CAISLADEQYF
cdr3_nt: TGTGCCATCAGTCTAGCCGACGAGCAGTACTTC

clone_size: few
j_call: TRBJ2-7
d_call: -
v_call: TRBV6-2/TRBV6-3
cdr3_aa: CASSDPTGIAYEQYF
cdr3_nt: TGTGCCAGCAGTGACCCGACAGGAATTGCCTACGAGCAGTACTTC

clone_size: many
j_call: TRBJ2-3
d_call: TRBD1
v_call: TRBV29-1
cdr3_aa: CSVDWDRGDTQYF
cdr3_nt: TGCAGCGTTGATTGGGACAGGGGTGATACGCAGTATTTT

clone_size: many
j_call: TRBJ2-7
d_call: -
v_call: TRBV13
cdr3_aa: CASSLDPTYEQYF
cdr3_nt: TGTGCCAGCAGCTTAGACCCTACCTACGAGCAGTACTTC

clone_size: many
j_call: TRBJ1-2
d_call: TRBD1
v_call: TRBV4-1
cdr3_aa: CASSHWTGDDYGYTF
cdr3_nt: TGCGCCAGCAGCCATTGGACAGGGGATGACTATGGCTACACCTTC

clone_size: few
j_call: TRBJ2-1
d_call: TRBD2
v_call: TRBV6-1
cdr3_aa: CASSPNSGRWNEQFF
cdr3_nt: TGTGCCAGCAGTCCTAATAGCGGGAGGTGGAATGAGCAGTTCTTC

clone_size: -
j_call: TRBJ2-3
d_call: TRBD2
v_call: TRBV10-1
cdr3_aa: CASSALAGASTDTQYF
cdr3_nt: TGCGCCAGCAGTGCCCTAGCGGGAGCGTCTACAGATACGCAGTATTTT

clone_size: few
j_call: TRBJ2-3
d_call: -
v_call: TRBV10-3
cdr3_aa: CAISYGSGSADTQYF
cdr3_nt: TGTGCCATCAGTTATGGGAGCGGGTCGGCAGATACGCAGTATTTT

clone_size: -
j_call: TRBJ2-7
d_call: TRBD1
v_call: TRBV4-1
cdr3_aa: CASSQRDRADEQYF
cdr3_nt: TGCGCCAGCAGCCAGCGGGACAGGGCCGACGAGCAGTACTTC

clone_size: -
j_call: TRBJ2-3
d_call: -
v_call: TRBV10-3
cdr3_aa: CAISESEGTDTQYF
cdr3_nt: TGTGCCATCAGTGAGTCGGAAGGCACAGATACGCAGTATTTT

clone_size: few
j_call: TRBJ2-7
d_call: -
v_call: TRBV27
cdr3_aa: CASSPHGAALPYEQYF
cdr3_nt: TGTGCCAGCAGTCCCCATGGTGCGGCCCTGCCCTACGAGCAGTACTTC

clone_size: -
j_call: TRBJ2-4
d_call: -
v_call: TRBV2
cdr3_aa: CASSSPGGIQYF
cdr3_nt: TGTGCCAGCAGTTCGCCAGGGGGGATTCAGTACTTC

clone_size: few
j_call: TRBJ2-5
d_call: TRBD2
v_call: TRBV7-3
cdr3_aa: CASSPLAGGIETQYF
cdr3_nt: TGTGCCAGCAGCCCCCTAGCGGGGGGCATAGAGACCCAGTACTTC

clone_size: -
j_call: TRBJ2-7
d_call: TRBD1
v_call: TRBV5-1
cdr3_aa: CASSLWDSLSYEQYF
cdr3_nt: TGCGCCAGCAGCTTGTGGGACAGTTTGTCCTACGAGCAGTACTTC

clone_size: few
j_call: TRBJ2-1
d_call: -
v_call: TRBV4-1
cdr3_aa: CASSLSQGGGQNEQFF
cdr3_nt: TGCGCCAGCAGCCTCAGCCAAGGGGGGGGCCAAAATGAGCAGTTCTTC

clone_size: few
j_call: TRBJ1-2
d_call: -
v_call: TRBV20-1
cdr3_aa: CSARRGGDYGYTF
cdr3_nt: TGCAGTGCTAGACGGGGCGGGGACTATGGCTACACCTTC

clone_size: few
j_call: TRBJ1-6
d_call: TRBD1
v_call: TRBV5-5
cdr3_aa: CASSLAPRGLDSPLHF
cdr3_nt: TGTGCCAGCAGCCTAGCTCCCAGGGGGCTGGATTCACCCCTCCACTTT

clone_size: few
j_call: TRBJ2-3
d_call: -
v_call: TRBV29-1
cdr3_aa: CSSVGPSGATDTQYF
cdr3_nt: TGCAGCTCCGTGGGTCCAAGCGGAGCCACAGATACGCAGTATTTT

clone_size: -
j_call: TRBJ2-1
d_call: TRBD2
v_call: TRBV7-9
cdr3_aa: CASSLKGTSVTEQFF
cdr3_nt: TGTGCCAGCAGCCTGAAAGGGACTAGCGTTACCGAGCAGTTCTTC

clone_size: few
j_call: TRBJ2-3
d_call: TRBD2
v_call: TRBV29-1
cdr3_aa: CSVVPGGRGTDTQYF
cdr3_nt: TGCAGCGTTGTACCGGGAGGACGGGGCACAGATACGCAGTATTTT

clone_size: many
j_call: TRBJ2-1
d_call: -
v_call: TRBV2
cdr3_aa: CASTNNEQFF
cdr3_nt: TGTGCCAGCACCAACAATGAGCAGTTCTTC

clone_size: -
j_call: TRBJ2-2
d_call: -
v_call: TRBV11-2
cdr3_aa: CASSLSLAAGELFF
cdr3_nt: TGTGCCAGCAGCTTATCCTTGGCGGCCGGGGAGCTGTTTTTT